The 32 T cell receptor beta chains below were found in one sample sequenced in a study of blood T cells in healthy people across ages. A sample-barcoded 5' primer and a J-beta primer mix were used in a second PCR of roughly 7 to 11 cycles. A single record per CDR3 protein comes from TCRdb applying MiXCR to the 5' RACE reads. In the table there are around 650,000 distinct CDR3 sequences, roughly 30% of which are singletons. Sequencing was carried out using blood. The receptors derive from a woman of 80 years or more in good health.

This clonotype was observed at least ten times. The J gene is TRBJ1-2, the V gene TRBV10-3; D not certain. The CDR3 has 14 amino acids. Germline V gene lookup returns CDR1 ENHRY and CDR2 SYGVKD. Trimming took off 6 bases at V and 2 bases at J, with 13 bases between the two ends. As DNA, the CDR3 is TGTGCCATCAGGGAACAGACGGACAACTATGGCTACACCTTC. Translated, it gives CAIREQTDNYGYTF.

In this sample, this clonotype turned up many times. V gene TRBV29-1 combines with J gene TRBJ2-2; possible D gene TRBD1, 5 bases. Germline V CDR1 and CDR2: SQVTM, ANQGSEA. The CDR3 has 11 residues. The V and J ends lost 7 bases and 8 bases respectively, with 11 bases between them. The CDR3 protein is CSAARAGELFF. The CDR3 bases are TGCAGCGCCGCCAGGGCAGGGGAGCTGTTTTTT.

This clonotype was observed at least ten times. The J gene is TRBJ2-3, the V gene TRBV4-2; 8 bases agree with TRBD1. With V trimmed by 5 bases and J by 0 bases, 10 bases remained unmatched. This CDR3 has 17 amino acids. Germline V gene sequence: CDR1 LGHNA, CDR2 YNFKEQ. The CDR3 protein is CASSKGPRDRSTDTQYF. The CDR3 DNA reads TGTGCCAGCAGCAAAGGGCCCCGGGACAGGAGCACAGATACGCAGTATTTT.

This clonotype was seen a handful of times. The chain employs TRBV6-6 and TRBJ2-7, with 7 bases lining up with TRBD1. CDR3 size: 13 residues. V was clipped by 2 bases and J by 6 bases; unmatched bases: 4. Germline V CDR1 and CDR2: MNHNY, SVGAGI (reference sequence). CDR3 DNA: TGTGCCAGCAGTTACGCGAACAGGGGCGAGCAGTACTTC. Translating it yields CASSYANRGEQYF.

This chain uses TRBV20-1 with TRBJ2-1, with D perhaps TRBD2 (6 bases). Trimming took off 0 bases at V and 5 bases at J, with 20 bases between the two ends. The CDR3 runs to 17 residues. The germline gives CDR1 DFQATT, CDR2 SNEGSKA (reference sequence). The CDR3 is CSARDEDRDFGHNEQFF. As DNA, the CDR3 is TGCAGTGCTAGAGATGAAGACCGGGACTTCGGCCACAATGAGCAGTTCTTC.

The sample holds many counts of this clonotype. This chain connects TRBV14 to TRBJ1-4, with TRBD1 matching over 7 bases. The CDR3 extends over 16 amino acids. CDR1 is SGHDN and CDR2 is FVKESK in the germline V gene. Trimming at V came to 3 bases and at J to 3 bases, leaving 7 bases not matched to a gene. Here the CDR3 reads CASSQGSGTANEKLFF. CDR3 nucleotides: TGTGCCAGCAGCCAGGGATCCGGGACAGCTAATGAAAAACTGTTTTTT.

CDR3 amino acids: CARTPGGAQYF. CDR3 in DNA: TGTGCCAGGACTCCCGGTGGTGCGCAGTATTTT. This chain connects TRBV2 to TRBJ2-3, with D unresolved. The V gene's germline CDR1 is SNHLY and CDR2 FYNNEI. The CDR3 consists of 11 residues. Trimming took 9 bases from V and 10 from J, leaving 14 bases between them.

The chain joins TRBV12-3 or TRBV12-4 to TRBJ1-1; D is uncertain. With 6 bases removed from V and 11 bases from J, the gap between germline ends came to 13 bases. This CDR3 comprises 11 residues. The CDR3 is CASSQQFRAFF. In DNA form, the CDR3 reads TGTGCCAGCAGCCAACAGTTCCGGGCTTTCTTT.

This clonotype was observed a handful of times. V gene TRBV6-2 or TRBV6-3 combines with J gene TRBJ2-2; the D call may be TRBD1 or TRBD2 (5 bases each). Germline loops: CDR1 MNHEY, CDR2 SVGEGT. The ends were cut back, 5 bases at V and 3 bases at J, with 13 bases in the middle. The CDR3 is 15 amino acids. The CDR3 loop is CASSAPGRYTGELFF. For the CDR3, the DNA is TGTGCCAGCAGTGCCCCGGGACGGTACACCGGGGAGCTGTTTTTT.

The gene calls are TRBV5-6 and TRBJ2-1; D possibly corresponds to TRBD1 (5 bases). The CDR3 loop spans 15 amino acids. V lost 0 bases and J lost 4, with 11 bases in between. Germline lookup yields CDR1 SGHDT and CDR2 YYEEEE. CDR3 sequence: CASSLARTLYNEQFF. DNA for the CDR3: TGTGCCAGCAGCTTGGCCAGGACACTATACAATGAGCAGTTCTTC. Full variable domain (rest looked up from reference TRBV5-6 and TRBJ2-1): DAGVTQSPTHLIKTRGQQVTLRCSPKSGHDTVSWYQQALGQGPQFIFQYYEEEERQRGNFPDRFSGHQFPNYSSELNVNALLLGDSALYLCASSLARTLYNEQFFGPGTRLTVL.

Remarks on this clonotype: Given a much more abundant clone one base away, this may be a read error. The chain combines TRBV6-1 with TRBJ1-5; D remains unclear. Germline V gene lookup returns CDR1 MNHNS and CDR2 SASEGT. This CDR3 comprises 12 residues. The CDR3 sequence: CASIESNQPQHF. The CDR3, as DNA: TGTGCCAGCATTGAAAGCAATCAGCCCCAGCATTTT.

This clonotype has at least ten counts. The genes are TRBV9 and TRBJ2-5, with a weak D call TRBD1 (5 bases). Deletions cut 2 bases from V and 3 bases from J, with 14 bases between. CDR1 and CDR2 (germline): SGDLS, YYNGEE. The CDR3 is 15 residues long. The DNA for the CDR3 is TGTGCCAGCAGCGTTGGGGTAGGGGTAGAAGAGACCCAGTACTTC. Encoded protein: CASSVGVGVEETQYF.

The gene calls are TRBV6-6 and TRBJ2-7, with D uncertain. Germline-derived CDR1 and CDR2 are MNHNY and SVGAGI (reference sequence). The CDR3 length is 14 residues. Trimming pared 2 bases from V and 0 bases from J, leaving 8 bases between. The CDR3 spells CASSYQRLSYEQYF. The CDR3 coding sequence is TGTGCCAGCAGTTACCAGAGACTCTCCTACGAGCAGTACTTC.

Comments on this clonotype: A read error may be the cause here, since a much bigger clone is one base away. The V call is TRBV7-9, the J call TRBJ2-1; 11 nucleotides line up with TRBD1. The germline gives CDR1 SEHNR, CDR2 FQNEAQ (reference sequence). The CDR3 is 14 residues long. The DNA of the CDR3 is TGTTCCAGCAGCTTAGGGACAGGGGGCAATGAGCAGTTCTTC. Protein product: CSSSLGTGGNEQFF.

This clonotype was observed a handful of times. CDR3: CASIGLALDRYQETQYF. The CDR3 nucleotides are TGTGCCAGCATTGGACTAGCCTTGGATAGGTACCAAGAGACCCAGTACTTC. V is TRBV28 and J is TRBJ2-5; 8 nucleotides line up with TRBD2. Per germline, CDR1 MDHEN and CDR2 SYDVKM. Losses at the gene ends were 7 bases for V and 0 bases for J; bases not matched to a gene: 13. This CDR3 is 17 amino acids long.

This clonotype was picked up one time. This sequence joins TRBV27 and TRBJ2-7; 11 bases agree with TRBD2. CDR1 MNHEY and CDR2 SMNVEV come from the germline V gene (reference sequence). The CDR3 is 18 amino acids. The V gene end was trimmed by 4 bases and the J gene end by 7 bases; junction bases not matched to a gene: 18. The CDR3 DNA reads as TGTGCCAGCAGTTCAACCCCCAGGACTAGCGGGCTCTACAATGAGCAGTACTTC. It specifies CASSSTPRTSGLYNEQYF.

The chain uses TRBV5-1 and TRBJ1-2, with TRBD1 matching 7 bases. V dropped 4 bases and J dropped 13; count of bases not matched to a gene: 19. Germline lookup yields CDR1 SGHRS and CDR2 YFSETQ. This CDR3 comprises 15 residues. CDR3 protein: CASSPRTGAFLVGTF. The CDR3 bases are TGCGCCAGCAGCCCGAGGACAGGAGCTTTTCTGGTGGGCACCTTC. Supplemented by reference TRBV5-1 and TRBJ1-2, the full variable domain reads KAGVTQTPRYLIKTRGQQVTLSCSPISGHRSVSWYQQTPGQGLQFLFEYFSETQRNKGNFPGRFSGRQFSNSRSEMNVSTLELGDSALYLCASSPRTGAFLVGTFGSGTRLTVV.

This clonotype showed up many times. This chain uses TRBV29-1 with TRBJ2-7, with D uncertain. CDR1 is SQVTM and CDR2 is ANQGSEA in the germline V gene. Deletions cut 5 bases from V and 6 bases from J, with 8 bases between. CDR3 length: 10 amino acids. CDR3 coding DNA: TGCAGCGTTTTGGTAGGCGAGCAGTACTTC. Amino acids: CSVLVGEQYF.

At least ten counts were recorded for this clonotype. The chain links TRBV6-6 to TRBJ1-1; TRBD1 agrees at 9 bases. The CDR3 has 14 residues. Germline CDR1 and CDR2: MNHNY and SVGAGI (reference sequence). The J segment lost 5 bases and the V segment lost 6 bases, leaving 7 bases of the junction unmatched. CDR3 nucleotide sequence: TGTGCCAGCAGACTGACAGGGGGAGAAACTGAAGCTTTCTTT. Amino acid sequence: CASRLTGGETEAFF.

Ten or more counts support this clonotype. The gene calls are TRBV20-1 and TRBJ2-4; a weak D match, TRBD2 (7 bases). CDR1 is DFQATT and CDR2 is SNEGSKA in the germline V gene (reference sequence). The CDR3 consists of 17 residues. V was trimmed by 2 bases and J by 1 base, leaving 18 bases between them. The CDR3 here is CSARPTRGGPAKNIQYF. Here the CDR3 DNA reads TGCAGTGCTAGACCCACGAGGGGGGGGCCTGCCAAAAACATTCAGTACTTC.

This clonotype was detected many times. The rearrangement links TRBV28 to TRBJ2-7; TRBD2 agrees at 13 bases. The CDR3 runs 18 residues. The V segment lost 3 bases and the J segment 1 base; nucleotides outside the gene matches: 9. Germline-derived CDR1 and CDR2 are MDHEN and SYDVKM. The CDR3 spells CASSFIGLAGAGSYEQYF. The CDR3 DNA reads TGTGCCAGCAGTTTTATAGGACTAGCGGGGGCGGGGTCCTACGAGCAGTACTTC.

As concerns this clonotype: With a much larger clone just one base away, this may be a read error. The CDR3 nucleotides are TGTGCCAGCGGGAGGCTCAGTGGCTACACCTTC. It is translated as CASGRLSGYTF. The chain uses TRBV6-2 or TRBV6-3 and TRBJ1-2; D is ambiguous. Trimming took off 8 bases at V and 7 bases at J, with 11 bases between the two ends. Germline V gene data show CDR1 as MNHEY and CDR2 as SVGEGT. CDR3 size: 11 residues.

The rearrangement joins TRBV12-3 or TRBV12-4 to TRBJ2-3, with 7 bases aligning to TRBD2. J lost 4 bases, V lost 6 bases, and 7 bases had no gene match. The CDR3 loop spans 14 amino acids. The chain's CDR3 is CASRFGGSADTQYF. The CDR3 nucleotides read TGTGCCAGCAGATTCGGGGGGAGCGCAGATACGCAGTATTTT.

This clonotype was seen many times. Being one base from a much bigger clone, this may be a read error. J is TRBJ2-1 and V is TRBV7-9; no firm D call. The CDR3 loop spans 11 amino acids. V lost 1 base to trimming and J lost 9 bases, with 4 bases between them. CDR1 is SEHNR, CDR2 FQNEAQ, per germline (reference sequence). This CDR3 reads CASSLGFEQFF. The DNA of the CDR3 is TGTGCCAGCAGCTTAGGGTTTGAGCAGTTCTTC.

The chain recombines TRBV7-2 with TRBJ2-3, with TRBD2 matching over 9 bases. V lost 5 bases to trimming and J lost 3 bases; unmatched junction nucleotides: 6. This CDR3 is 15 amino acids long. CDR1 is SGHTA, CDR2 FQGNSA, per germline. CDR3 protein: CASSADSGRTDTQYF. The CDR3 bases are TGTGCCAGCAGCGCTGATAGCGGGAGAACAGATACGCAGTATTTT.

This clonotype was counted at least ten times. J is TRBJ2-5 and V is TRBV20-1; D unresolved. The ends were cut back, 1 base at V and 7 bases at J, with 13 bases in the middle. Germline CDR1 reads DFQATT; CDR2 reads SNEGSKA (reference sequence). CDR3 length: 13 residues. Here the CDR3 DNA reads TGCAGTGCTAGAGGCTTCCCCCCGATGACCCAGTACTTC. It codes for CSARGFPPMTQYF.

This clonotype was recorded a few times. A much larger clone differs by one base, so this may be a read error. V usage is TRBV20-1 and J usage is TRBJ2-1; maybe TRBD1 (6 bases). The J call may be faulty, since TRBJ2-7 better matches the DNA end. The CDR3 is 17 residues long. CDR1 DFQATT and CDR2 SNEGSKA come from the germline V gene (reference sequence). The CDR3, as DNA: TGCAGTGCTAGAAAATACCGGGACACTATCTCCTACAATGAGCAGTACTTC. Residues: CSARKYRDTISYNEQYF.

This clonotype was found a few times. The chain joins TRBV13 to TRBJ2-4, with TRBD1 identical over 12 bases. There are 19 residues in the CDR3. J was trimmed by 0 bases and V by 1 base; bases with no gene match: 7. Germline CDR1 is PRHDT and CDR2 is FYEKMQ (reference sequence). CDR3 DNA: TGTGCCAGCAGCTTAGTCCGGGACAGGGGGCGCATAGCCAAAAACATTCAGTACTTC. As protein: CASSLVRDRGRIAKNIQYF.

Concerning this clonotype: This clone may be a read error of a much larger clone one base away. The chain is built from TRBV27 and TRBJ1-1; TRBD1 matches at 8 bases. CDR1 is MNHEY, CDR2 SMNVEV, per germline (reference sequence). The CDR3 runs to 14 residues. The J segment lost 0 bases and the V segment lost 6 bases, leaving 3 bases of the junction unmatched. For the CDR3, the DNA is TGTGCCAGCAGGTTGACAGGGGTGAACACTGAAGCTTTCTTT. Translated, it gives CASRLTGVNTEAFF.

Ten or more counts support this clonotype. J is TRBJ1-4 and V is TRBV10-3; maybe TRBD1 (5 bases). Trimming took off 6 bases at V and 8 bases at J, with 13 bases between the two ends. Germline CDR1 and CDR2: ENHRY and SYGVKD. The CDR3 is 13 amino acids. The DNA for the CDR3 is TGTGCCATCAGAGGGCAGGGCCCGGAAAAACTGTTTTTT. Amino acids: CAIRGQGPEKLFF.

This clonotype was found many times. V and J are TRBV5-1 and TRBJ2-1, with TRBD1 matching over 8 bases. CDR1 and CDR2 from the germline V gene are SGHRS and YFSETQ. CDR3 size: 16 residues. Unmatched junction bases numbered 7, after V lost 4 bases and J lost 1 base. The CDR3 bases are TGCGCCAGCAGCACCGGGACAGGCCAGTCCTACAATGAGCAGTTCTTC. Protein product: CASSTGTGQSYNEQFF.

This clonotype has more than one count but fewer than ten. The chain employs TRBV4-1 and TRBJ1-2; D remains unclear. The CDR3 loop spans 16 amino acids. V lost 1 base to trimming and J lost 1 base, with 13 bases between them. CDR1 is MGHRA, CDR2 YSYEKL, per germline. CDR3 coding DNA: TGCGCCAGCAGCCAAGCCGGACCGGGTGGTAACTATGGCTACACCTTC. Protein: CASSQAGPGGNYGYTF.